This TCR beta chain was recorded in a study of blood T cell repertoires in COVID-19 (dated by TCRdb to about 2020). For context, the study as a whole: The collaborator samples originated in the United States, Italy and Spain and spanned the acute and convalescent phases of COVID-19. Sample metadata almost always included a de-identified subject ID, COVID-19 status, age in years and sex. The prospective study material was composed of cDNA or gDNA derived from T cells, B-cell-depleted T cells, or PBMCs. Subjects who had been exposed to COVID-19, were actively infected with it, or had recovered from it provided the deeply sampled blood TCRbeta repertoires that made up the dataset. The repertoires were made available in a free public database intended to serve as a resource for research on the immune response to SARS-CoV-2. Samples came from the ongoing ImmuneRACE study (first 160 participants) plus 1,254 subjects from 6 global collaborators. Where HLA class I and class II types were available, the types were taken from metadata supplied by the sample provider, not from assay-based typing.

This clone was detected only a few times. The antigen it binds to is not known. No per-base quality is available; no much larger clone lies one base away. TCRbeta CDR3 regions were amplified from genomic DNA by means of the immunoSEQ Assay, a bias-controlled multiplex PCR. In the authors' own workflow: Within the assay, amplification of reference gene primers was used to estimate how many nucleated cells each sample contained. Sequence reads were collapsed and filtered to measure the absolute abundance of every unique TCRbeta CDR3 rearrangement. For each sample, productive Simpson clonality was calculated as the square root of Simpson's diversity index across productive rearrangements. In its TCRdb copy, this immuneACCESS table keeps in-frame sequences only and misses some clones. Where compared with another copy, unresolved V genes explain less than half of these, and the others have no known cause. Clone size and the V and J calls come from that table; the DNA yielded D and trimming. In all, the sample holds hundreds of thousands of clones, and 75% to 90% of those were seen once. 7.1% of the sample is held by the ten biggest clonotypes.

One collaborating source in Seattle enrolled patients during active infection and followed them longitudinally through the course of disease. Each collaborating institution followed its own protocols to collect whole blood in K2EDTA tubes. For TCRbeta analysis, collaborators shipped samples as frozen whole blood, isolated PBMCs, or DNA extracted from either of those sample types. CDR1 and CDR2, looked up from the germline V gene (reference sequence), are SEHNR and FQNEAQ. Trimming at the junction amounts to 5 bases on V and 4 bases on J, and the germline ends lie 8 bases apart. Spanning cysteine to phenylalanine, the CDR3 consists of 12 amino acids. Solely the CDR3 DNA is kept, with 36 bases framed from the first base. Broader findings and caveats from the paper: The amount of clinical and demographic metadata varied by source and participant and was provided uncurated.

This clonotype originated in a woman in her sixties with COVID-19, enrolled during active disease. Sequencing was carried out using peripheral blood. The sequence joins TRBV7-9 to TRBJ1-2, with no confidently assigned D gene. The nucleotides read TGTGCCAGCAGCCTGGAGTTCTATGGCTACACCTTC. Translation gives CASSLEFYGYTF.